A single sample gave rise to the 31 T cell receptor beta chains below, sequenced in a study of CD8 T cells in ankylosing spondylitis. MiXCR, applied by TCRdb to the 5' RACE reads, yields one record per CDR3 protein. The top ten hold 6.8% of the sample, which has about 240,000 distinct CDR3 sequences, around 9.2% seen once. Source material: blood, either unsorted or a sorted T cell fraction (not recorded which). Source of these receptors: a male donor with ankylosing spondylitis or in good health (not recorded which).

With regard to this clonotype: At one end the junction does not follow the germline gene, possibly because of a read error. This chain uses TRBV7-9 with TRBJ2-2; the match to TRBD2 covers 10 bases. The CDR3 covers 17 residues. Germline V CDR1 and CDR2: SEHNR, FQNEAQ (reference sequence). DNA for the CDR3: TGTGTCAGCAGCTTTCTAGCGGGGGCGGATCTGTACCGGGAGCTGTTTTTT. It specifies CVSSFLAGADLYRELFF.

This clonotype was detected only a few times. V and J are TRBV5-1 and TRBJ2-1, with 7 bases that match TRBD1. J gave up 9 bases and V 0 bases, and 12 bases lay outside the gene matches. The germline CDR1 and CDR2 sequences are SGHRS and YFSETQ. This CDR3 comprises 16 residues. The CDR3: CASSLDGDSLKGEQFF. DNA for the CDR3: TGCGCCAGCAGCTTGGATGGGGACAGCCTTAAGGGTGAGCAGTTCTTC. Based on the CDR3 plus reference TRBV5-1 and TRBJ2-1, the full variable domain is KAGVTQTPRYLIKTRGQQVTLSCSPISGHRSVSWYQQTPGQGLQFLFEYFSETQRNKGNFPGRFSGRQFSNSRSEMNVSTLELGDSALYLCASSLDGDSLKGEQFFGPGTRLTVL.

This clonotype has ten or more counts. V gene TRBV12-3 or TRBV12-4 combines with J gene TRBJ2-3; the D gene could be TRBD1 or TRBD2 (5 bases each). With 5 bases removed from V and 4 bases from J, the gap between germline ends came to 13 bases. The CDR3 length is 14 residues. The CDR3 here is CASSRAGTSDTQYF. The DNA of the CDR3 is TGTGCCAGCAGTAGAGCCGGGACCTCAGATACGCAGTATTTT.

This rearrangement joins TRBV5-1 to TRBJ2-1; no definite D call. V lost 2 bases, J lost 8 bases, and 11 bases lay in between. Germline assignment: CDR1 SGHRS and CDR2 YFSETQ. This CDR3 spans 13 amino acids. In nucleotides, the CDR3 is TGCGCCAGCAGCTTTTCCGGTAGCCATGAGCAGTTCTTC. It encodes CASSFSGSHEQFF.

This clonotype was counted only a few times. This rearrangement joins TRBV7-9 to TRBJ2-7; TRBD1 matches 7 bases. V lost 5 bases and J lost 2; bases outside the gene matches: 12. Germline-derived CDR1 and CDR2 are SEHNR and FQNEAQ (reference sequence). The CDR3 loop spans 16 amino acids. The CDR3 reads CASSMPPGQRPYEQYF. The CDR3 DNA reads as TGTGCCAGCAGCATGCCACCGGGACAGAGGCCCTACGAGCAGTACTTC.

At least ten counts were recorded for this clonotype. The genes are TRBV18 and TRBJ2-5; D call uncertain. The CDR3 runs 12 residues. Germline-derived CDR1 and CDR2 are KGHSH and LQKENI. The ends were cut back, 5 bases at V and 0 bases at J, with 4 bases in the middle. CDR3 coding DNA: TGTGCCAGCTCAAGGTACCAAGAGACCCAGTACTTC. Its translation: CASSRYQETQYF.

This clonotype was found many times. This rearrangement joins TRBV6-1 to TRBJ2-7; TRBD1 matches 7 bases. The CDR3 loop spans 15 amino acids. The V and J ends lost 1 base and 0 bases, in that order; junction bases with no gene match: 3. CDR1 and CDR2 from the germline V gene are MNHNS and SASEGT. The CDR3 region is CASSEGTGRSYEQYF. The CDR3 DNA reads TGTGCCAGCAGTGAAGGGACAGGTCGCTCCTACGAGCAGTACTTC.

This clonotype was picked up many times. The gene calls are TRBV24-1 and TRBJ2-3, with 8 bases lining up with TRBD2. This CDR3 comprises 19 residues. Germline V lookup: CDR1 KGHDR, CDR2 SFDVKD. The J segment lost 1 base and the V segment lost 2 bases, leaving 13 bases of the junction unmatched. CDR3 protein: CATSDSLPMAGGRTDTQYF. The CDR3 nucleotides read TGTGCCACCAGTGATTCGCTACCTATGGCGGGAGGCCGCACAGATACGCAGTATTTT.

This clonotype was seen ten or more times. The V call is TRBV6-4, the J call TRBJ2-3; D gene unclear. Trimming removed 6 bases at V and 5 bases at J, with 12 bases between. CDR3 size: 13 residues. Germline CDR1 and CDR2: MRHNA and SNTAGT. As DNA, the CDR3 is TGTGCCAGCAGCGAGGCTGTAGAAGATACGCAGTATTTT. This encodes CASSEAVEDTQYF.

This chain connects TRBV6-6 to TRBJ1-5; D is ambiguous. The CDR3 loop spans 13 amino acids. CDR1 and CDR2 (germline): MNHNY, SVGAGI (reference sequence). Trimming stripped 6 bases from V and 0 bases from J, with 6 bases between. The CDR3 bases are TGTGCCAGCAGGGTTAATAGCAATCAGCCCCAGCATTTT. Residues: CASRVNSNQPQHF.

This clonotype was detected ten times or more. V usage is TRBV2 and J usage is TRBJ1-4; D is unresolved. Trimming left V 2 bases short and J 6 bases short, with 16 bases between. CDR1 and CDR2 from the germline V gene are SNHLY and FYNNEI. CDR3 length: 16 residues. The CDR3 spells CASSETDPSRDEKLFF. The CDR3 DNA sequence: TGTGCCAGCAGTGAAACGGACCCTTCGAGAGATGAAAAACTGTTTTTT.

This clonotype has more than one count but fewer than ten. The J gene is TRBJ2-3, the V gene TRBV7-2; D not certain. Trimming took 4 bases from V and 6 from J, leaving 11 bases between them. The CDR3 is 13 residues long. Looked up from germline, CDR1 is SGHTA and CDR2 is FQGNSA. CDR3 sequence (DNA): TGTGCCAGCAGCTGGAGCAAAGGGGATACGCAGTATTTT. Encoded protein: CASSWSKGDTQYF.

In its sample, this clonotype was seen many times. The junction shows a germline mismatch at one end, possibly a read error. The chain joins TRBV5-1 to TRBJ2-1; 7 bases map to TRBD2. Germline V gives CDR1 SGHRS, CDR2 YFSETQ. This CDR3 has 15 amino acids. CDR3 nucleotides: TGCGCCAGCAGTTTGGAGACTAGCCCCTTCAATGAGCAGTTCTTC. Translating it yields CASSLETSPFNEQFF.

In its sample, this clonotype was seen many times. The chain combines TRBV18 with TRBJ2-3; 9 nucleotides match TRBD2. Per germline, CDR1 KGHSH and CDR2 LQKENI. With 0 bases clipped from V and 2 bases from J, the junction kept 6 bases outside the gene matches. The CDR3 covers 17 residues. The CDR3 is CASSPPVLAGDTDTQYF. Written as DNA, the CDR3 is TGTGCCAGCTCACCACCGGTCTTAGCGGGGGACACAGATACGCAGTATTTT. Together with reference TRBV18 and TRBJ2-3, the CDR3 gives the full variable domain: NAGVMQNPRHLVRRRGQEARLRCSPMKGHSHVYWYRQLPEEGLKFMVYLQKENIIDESGMPKERFSAEFPKEGPSILRIQQVVRGDSAAYFCASSPPVLAGDTDTQYFGPGTRLTVL.

The chain combines TRBV5-1 with TRBJ2-3; a weak D match, TRBD2 (6 bases). Trimming cost V 4 bases and J 6 bases, with 15 bases left between them. The germline V gene has CDR1 SGHRS and CDR2 YFSETQ. CDR3 size: 14 residues. The CDR3 sequence is CASSGGTAGDTQYF. The CDR3 DNA is TGCGCCAGCAGCGGAGGGACCGCGGGGGATACGCAGTATTTT.

Turning to this clonotype: This may arise from a read error, as a much more abundant clone is one base away. This chain joins TRBV7-2 and TRBJ2-7; D not certain. Germline V gene sequence: CDR1 SGHTA, CDR2 FQGNSA. The CDR3 contains 11 residues. This CDR3 reads CACSLFGEQYF. In nucleotides, the CDR3 is TGTGCCTGCAGCTTATTCGGGGAGCAGTACTTC.

The table lists this clonotype with a few counts. This chain joins TRBV12-3 or TRBV12-4 and TRBJ1-2, with no clear D. This CDR3 has 12 amino acids. V lost 1 base and J lost 7, with 7 bases in between. In nucleotides, the CDR3 is TGTGCCAGCAGTTTAGAGGGCGTTGGCTACACCTTC. This gives the protein CASSLEGVGYTF.

This clonotype was detected many times. The V and J genes are TRBV29-1 and TRBJ2-3; D uncertain. The V end was cut by 4 bases, the J end by 2 bases, with 10 bases between. This CDR3 spans 13 amino acids. Germline V gene data show CDR1 as SQVTM and CDR2 as ANQGSEA. The CDR3 DNA reads as TGCAGCGTTGCCGCGCTCAACACAGATACGCAGTATTTT. Its translation: CSVAALNTDTQYF.

This clonotype was observed many times. The gene calls are TRBV28 and TRBJ1-2; weak D call: TRBD1 (5 bases). The germline CDR1 and CDR2 sequences are MDHEN and SYDVKM. Trimming took off 5 bases at V and 8 bases at J, with 18 bases between the two ends. This CDR3 contains 14 residues. CDR3 nucleotide sequence: TGTGCCAGCAGTCTGGGGCACGACTTTCGAGGCTACACCTTC. Translating it yields CASSLGHDFRGYTF.

V usage is TRBV28 and J usage is TRBJ2-1; possibly TRBD1 for D (5 bases). Germline V lookup: CDR1 MDHEN, CDR2 SYDVKM. CDR3 length equals 13 residues. V shed 7 bases and J shed 5 bases, with 12 bases lying between them. CDR3 amino acids: CASKRQSHNEQFF. CDR3 DNA: TGTGCCAGCAAACGACAGAGCCACAATGAGCAGTTCTTC.

This clonotype was detected ten times or more. The chain combines TRBV20-1 with TRBJ1-1; D ambiguous. CDR1 is DFQATT and CDR2 is SNEGSKA in the germline V gene (reference sequence). V shed 1 base and J shed 3 bases, with 12 bases lying between them. The CDR3 runs to 14 residues. The CDR3 DNA follows: TGCAGTGCTAGAGTTGGGTCGGGATACACTGAAGCTTTCTTT. Protein: CSARVGSGYTEAFF.

The rearrangement joins TRBV20-1 to TRBJ2-1; 9 bases agree with TRBD2. The CDR3 is 14 residues long. V was pared by 6 bases and J by 5 bases, with 8 bases of the junction left unmatched. The V gene's germline CDR1 is DFQATT and CDR2 SNEGSKA (reference sequence). CDR3 residues: CSATRLAEDNEQFF. CDR3 bases: TGCAGTGCCACCCGACTAGCGGAAGACAATGAGCAGTTCTTC.

In this sample, this clonotype turned up many times. The chain couples TRBV4-3 to TRBJ1-5; the match to TRBD1 covers 8 bases. CDR3 length: 14 residues. From germline, CDR1 is LGHNA and CDR2 YSLEER. V dropped 3 bases and J dropped 3; count of bases not matched to a gene: 1. The CDR3 reads CASSQDRANQPQHF. Here the CDR3 DNA reads TGCGCCAGCAGCCAGGACAGGGCCAATCAGCCCCAGCATTTT.

The chain employs TRBV29-1 and TRBJ2-2, with D possibly matching TRBD1 (5 bases). Trimming cost V 8 bases and J 7 bases, with 11 bases left between them. Germline V gene lookup returns CDR1 SQVTM and CDR2 ANQGSEA. The CDR3 has 11 amino acids. The CDR3 here is CSMKGVGELFF. As DNA, the CDR3 is TGCAGCATGAAAGGGGTCGGGGAGCTGTTTTTT.

This clonotype was recorded many times. The chain joins TRBV5-1 to TRBJ2-3; D remains ambiguous. This CDR3 is built from 13 residues. Germline loops: CDR1 SGHRS, CDR2 YFSETQ. The V end was cut by 4 bases, the J end by 2 bases, with 8 bases between. CDR3 in DNA: TGCGCCAGCAGCGGCGGAATCACAGATACGCAGTATTTT. Protein: CASSGGITDTQYF.

This clonotype was detected many times. The chain combines TRBV4-3 with TRBJ1-2; TRBD1 agrees at 8 bases. The ends lost 0 bases at V and 8 bases at J; junction bases unmatched: 5. CDR3 length: 14 amino acids. CDR1 LGHNA and CDR2 YSLEER come from the germline V gene. CDR3 amino acids: CASSQDLAGGGYTF. The CDR3 DNA follows: TGCGCCAGCAGCCAAGATTTGGCAGGGGGCGGCTACACCTTC.

This clonotype appeared many times. This chain joins TRBV5-1 and TRBJ2-3; a weak D match, TRBD2 (6 bases). The germline V gene has CDR1 SGHRS and CDR2 YFSETQ. Trimming took off 5 bases at V and 6 bases at J, with 16 bases between the two ends. CDR3 length equals 14 residues. The DNA for the CDR3 is TGCGCCAGCAGGGCGGGACCCATGTCGGATACGCAGTATTTT. Translation gives CASRAGPMSDTQYF.

In this sample, this clonotype turned up many times. CDR3 in DNA: TGCGCCAGCAGTGAAAGTGGAAGAGAGACCCAGTACTTC. This gives the protein CASSESGRETQYF. V is TRBV10-1 and J is TRBJ2-5; D unresolved. The germline V and J ends were trimmed by 3 bases and 4 bases, with 9 bases remaining between them. CDR3 length equals 13 residues. Per germline, CDR1 WNHNN and CDR2 SYGVQD (reference sequence).

Turning to this clonotype: A much more abundant neighbour one base away suggests this may be a read error. J is TRBJ2-7 and V is TRBV5-1; D gene ambiguous. V dropped 3 bases and J dropped 6 bases, with 16 bases sitting between them. Germline V lookup: CDR1 SGHRS, CDR2 YFSETQ. This CDR3 spans 14 amino acids. CDR3 DNA sequence: TGCGCCAGCAGCTCCCCGACTGAACCCTCCGAGCAGTACTTC. Amino acids: CASSSPTEPSEQYF.

V is TRBV12-3 or TRBV12-4 and J is TRBJ1-2; 7 bases line up with TRBD1. The CDR3 has 16 residues. V trimming: 5 bases; J trimming: 4 bases; junction bases outside the gene matches: 13. The CDR3 loop reads CASSPTGNPEGYGYTF. The CDR3 DNA sequence: TGTGCCAGCAGTCCGACAGGGAACCCGGAGGGCTATGGCTACACCTTC.

This clonotype was seen a few times. The chain has TRBV4-3 and TRBJ2-3, with D perhaps matching TRBD2 (5 bases). Germline V gene lookup returns CDR1 LGHNA and CDR2 YSLEER. V was shortened by 4 bases and J by 3 bases, with 11 bases between the two germline ends. The CDR3 contains 14 residues. The DNA of the CDR3 is TGCGCCAGCAGCCCGGCCCCGGGGACAGATACGCAGTATTTT. It specifies CASSPAPGTDTQYF.